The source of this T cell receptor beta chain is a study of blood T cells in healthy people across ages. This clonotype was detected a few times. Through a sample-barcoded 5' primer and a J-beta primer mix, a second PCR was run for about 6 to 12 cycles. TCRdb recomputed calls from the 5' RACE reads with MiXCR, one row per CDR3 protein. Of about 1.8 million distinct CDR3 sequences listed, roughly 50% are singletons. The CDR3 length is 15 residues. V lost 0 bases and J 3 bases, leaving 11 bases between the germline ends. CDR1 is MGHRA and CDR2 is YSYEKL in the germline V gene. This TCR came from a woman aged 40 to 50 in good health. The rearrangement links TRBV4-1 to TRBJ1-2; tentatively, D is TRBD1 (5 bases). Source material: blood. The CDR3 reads CASSQELGVDYGYTF. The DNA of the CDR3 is TGCGCCAGCAGCCAAGAGTTGGGGGTGGACTATGGCTACACCTTC.